This is a list of T cell receptor beta chains from one sample in a study of T-cell reconstitution after alpha-beta-depleted transplantation in children. TCRdb reprocessed the PCR reads via MiXCR and lists one record per CDR3 protein. The sample holds 600,000 or so distinct CDR3 sequences, under 25% seen once. Sample: PBMCs, mostly from graft donor cells, taken 360 days after TCRalphabeta/CD19-depleted stem cell transplant. The receptors derive from a boy under two years old who had a stem cell transplant for acute myeloid leukemia, so the T cells may come from the graft donor. Both conserved end residues are part of each CDR3. The D gene is left open where the match is weak. The size of a clone is reported for some rows only, either as once, few or many, or as a class for expanded clones.

TRBV20-1,-,TRBJ2-6,few,CSARVSGANVLTF,TGCAGTGCCCGGGTTTCCGGGGCCAACGTCCTGACTTTC
TRBV20-1,-,TRBJ2-7,few,CSARTADYEQYF,TGCAGTGCGAGGACCGCGGACTACGAGCAGTACTTC
TRBV20-1,-,TRBJ1-1,-,CSARDPQGNTEAFF,TGCAGTGCTAGAGACCCACAGGGGAACACTGAAGCTTTCTTT
TRBV28,-,TRBJ1-5,many,CASSFPRDLIRNQPQHF,TGTGCCAGCAGTTTCCCCAGGGATTTAATTCGCAATCAGCCCCAGCATTTT
TRBV28,TRBD1,TRBJ2-1,few,CASSLDRGMFEQFF,TGTGCCAGCAGTTTGGACAGGGGGATGTTTGAGCAGTTCTTC
TRBV6-2/TRBV6-3,TRBD2,TRBJ2-5,-,CASKEAGYQETQYF,TGTGCCAGCAAGGAAGCGGGGTACCAAGAGACCCAGTACTTC
TRBV5-1,TRBD2,TRBJ2-1,few,CASSFSGGSQFF,TGCGCCAGCAGCTTCAGCGGGGGATCGCAGTTCTTC
TRBV20-1,-,TRBJ1-5,few,CSARPTTGNQPQHF,TGCAGTGCCCGCCCCACGACCGGCAATCAGCCCCAGCATTTT
TRBV6-5,TRBD2,TRBJ2-7,few,CASSYSGGGLSYEQYF,TGTGCCAGCAGTTACTCGGGCGGGGGGCTCTCCTACGAGCAGTACTTC
TRBV12-3/TRBV12-4,TRBD1,TRBJ1-1,-,CASSSDPTGATEAFF,TGTGCCAGCAGTTCCGACCCGACAGGGGCCACTGAAGCTTTCTTT
TRBV12-3/TRBV12-4,-,TRBJ2-6,many,CASSFGEGRSGANVLTF,TGTGCCAGCAGTTTTGGCGAGGGGCGCTCTGGGGCCAACGTCCTGACTTTC
TRBV12-3/TRBV12-4,-,TRBJ1-1,few,CASSLGVVTEAFF,TGTGCCAGCAGTTTAGGGGTAGTCACTGAAGCTTTCTTT
TRBV14,TRBD1,TRBJ1-1,-,CASSHPGQGAFEAFF,TGTGCCAGCAGCCACCCAGGACAGGGGGCATTTGAAGCTTTCTTT